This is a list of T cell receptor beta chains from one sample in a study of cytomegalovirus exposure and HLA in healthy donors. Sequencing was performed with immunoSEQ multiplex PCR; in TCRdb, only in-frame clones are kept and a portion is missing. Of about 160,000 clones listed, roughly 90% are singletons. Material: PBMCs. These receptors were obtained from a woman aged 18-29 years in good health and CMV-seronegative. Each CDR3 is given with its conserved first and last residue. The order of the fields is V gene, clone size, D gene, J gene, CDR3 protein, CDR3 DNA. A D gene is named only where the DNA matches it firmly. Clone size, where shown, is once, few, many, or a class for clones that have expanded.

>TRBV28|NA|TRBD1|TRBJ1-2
CASSSGQGIRTF
TGTGCCAGCAGCTCGGGACAGGGTATTAGAACCTTC
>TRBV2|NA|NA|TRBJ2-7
CASTDNSYEQYF
TGTGCCAGCACGGACAACTCCTACGAGCAGTACTTC
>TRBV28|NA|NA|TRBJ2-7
CASSFPPYEQYF
TGTGCCAGCAGTTTCCCTCCCTACGAGCAGTACTTC
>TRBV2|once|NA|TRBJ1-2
CASRDGGSNYGYTF
TGTGCCAGCAGGGACGGTGGGAGTAACTATGGCTACACCTTC
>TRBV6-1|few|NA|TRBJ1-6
CASRKGQGGSPLHF
TGTGCCAGCAGAAAGGGGCAGGGAGGTTCACCCCTCCACTTT
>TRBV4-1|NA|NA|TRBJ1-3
CASSLTRGNTIYF
TGCGCCAGCAGCCTAACGAGAGGAAACACCATATATTTT
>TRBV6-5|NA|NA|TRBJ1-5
CASSYSGAGNQPQHF
TGTGCCAGCAGTTACTCAGGGGCGGGCAATCAGCCCCAGCATTTT
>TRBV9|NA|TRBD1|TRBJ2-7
CASSPWTGKAEQYF
TGTGCCAGCAGCCCTTGGACAGGGAAGGCAGAGCAGTACTTC
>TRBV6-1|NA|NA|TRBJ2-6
CASSEPGGTYSGANVLTF
TGTGCCAGCAGTGAACCCGGCGGCACCTACTCTGGGGCCAACGTCCTGACTTTC
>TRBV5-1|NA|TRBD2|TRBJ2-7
CASSLVTSGAYEQYF
TGCGCCAGCAGCTTGGTTACTAGCGGGGCCTACGAGCAGTACTTC
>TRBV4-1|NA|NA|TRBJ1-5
CASSPAGGNQPQHF
TGCGCCAGCAGCCCAGCAGGGGGCAATCAGCCCCAGCATTTT
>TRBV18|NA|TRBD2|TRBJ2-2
CASSSAAGHGTGELFF
TGTGCCAGCTCATCGGCAGCGGGGCATGGCACCGGGGAGCTGTTTTTT
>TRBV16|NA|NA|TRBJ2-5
CASSQSWRDQRETQYF
TGTGCCAGCAGCCAATCTTGGCGGGATCAACGAGAGACCCAGTACTTC
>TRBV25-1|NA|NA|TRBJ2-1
CASSDLGQGSYNEQFF
TGTGCCAGCAGTGATCTTGGGCAGGGGTCCTACAATGAGCAGTTCTTC
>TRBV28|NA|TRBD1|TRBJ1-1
CASSLFPRSGRGRTEAFF
TGTGCCAGCAGCCTATTTCCGCGGAGCGGCAGGGGGCGAACTGAAGCTTTCTTT
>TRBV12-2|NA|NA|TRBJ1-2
CASRITGDGYTF
TGTGCAAGTCGCATAACAGGGGATGGCTACACCTTC
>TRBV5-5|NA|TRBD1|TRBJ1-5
CASSRHDRAYAYSNQPQHF
TGTGCCAGCAGCCGACATGACAGGGCCTACGCTTATAGCAATCAGCCCCAGCATTTT
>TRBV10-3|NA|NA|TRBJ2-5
CAISETTGRETQYF
TGTGCCATCAGTGAGACAACAGGGCGGGAGACCCAGTACTTC
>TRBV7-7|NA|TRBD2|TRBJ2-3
CASSSIAGITDTQYF
TGTGCTAGCAGCTCGATAGCGGGGATCACAGATACGCAGTATTTT
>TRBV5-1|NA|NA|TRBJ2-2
CASSPHQGPNTGELFF
TGCGCCAGCAGCCCCCATCAGGGCCCGAACACCGGGGAGCTGTTTTTT
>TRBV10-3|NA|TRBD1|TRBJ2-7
CAISQDRVSYEQYF
TGTGCCATCAGCCAGGACAGGGTCTCCTACGAGCAGTACTTC